The following is a T cell receptor beta chain sequence with its context. Its antigen is unknown. The record originates from a study of a mutant IDH1 vaccine in newly diagnosed glioma. Study background: The earlier regimen, radiotherapy, temozolomide, or both, was most often both.

Time point in this sample: week 35, safety follow-up. Topical imiquimod was applied with each vaccine dose, which held 300 ug of mutant IDH1 20-mer peptide. In germline, CDR1 is SGHAT, CDR2 FQNNGV. The V and J ends lost 4 bases and 4 bases respectively, with 3 bases between them. This CDR3 has 11 residues. The repertoire was sequenced with immunoSEQ multiplex PCR; TCRdb's copy has only in-frame clones and lacks some. The sample consists of 60,000 to 65,000 clones, around 81% of them appearing once. This receptor was taken from a middle-aged man with glioma. Source: PBMCs, taken from a glioma patient whose treatment included an IDH1 peptide vaccine. The chain recombines TRBV11-2 with TRBJ2-3; D gene unclear. The CDR3 sequence: CASSSADTQYF. As DNA, the CDR3 is TGTGCCAGCAGCTCAGCAGATACGCAGTATTTT.